This TCR beta chain was sequenced during a study of T cell responses to AZD1222 COVID-19 vaccine. The CDR3 has 15 residues. Trimming at V came to 1 base and at J to 5 bases, leaving 5 bases not matched to a gene. The V gene's germline CDR1 is SGHVS and CDR2 FQNEAQ. Clones were sequenced by immunoSEQ multiplex PCR, and TCRdb holds only the in-frame ones, with some missing. Counted here are about 120,000 clones, about 90% occurring once; the ten biggest clones make up approximately 1.5%. General study results and limits: Among AZD1222 vaccinees, only 5 to 7 were seropositive at baseline.

For this clone: Its target is unknown.

This sequence joins TRBV7-8 and TRBJ2-7, with TRBD2 matching over 10 bases. This material consisted of peripheral blood, taken on day 0 of AZD1222 vaccination. The receptor comes from an adult in good health. The CDR3: CASSLVTSGVDEQYF. CDR3 in DNA: TGTGCCAGCAGCTTAGTAACTAGCGGGGTAGACGAGCAGTACTTC.